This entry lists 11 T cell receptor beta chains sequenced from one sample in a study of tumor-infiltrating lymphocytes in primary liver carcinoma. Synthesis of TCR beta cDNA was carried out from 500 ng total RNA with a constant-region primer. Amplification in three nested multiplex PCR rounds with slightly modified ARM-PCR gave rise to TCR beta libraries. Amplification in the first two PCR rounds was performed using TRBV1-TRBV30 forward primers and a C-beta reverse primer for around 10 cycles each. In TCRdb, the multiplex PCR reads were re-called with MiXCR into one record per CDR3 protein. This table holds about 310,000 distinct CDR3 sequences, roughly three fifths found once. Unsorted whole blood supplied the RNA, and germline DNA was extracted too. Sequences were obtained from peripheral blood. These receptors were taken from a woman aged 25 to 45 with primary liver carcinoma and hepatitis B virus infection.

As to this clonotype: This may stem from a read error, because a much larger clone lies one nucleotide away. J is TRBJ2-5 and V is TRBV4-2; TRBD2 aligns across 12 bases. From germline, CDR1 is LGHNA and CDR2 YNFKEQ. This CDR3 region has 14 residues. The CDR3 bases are TGTGCCAGCAGCCAGACTAGCGGGAGTGAGATCCAGTACTTC. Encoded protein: CASSQTSGSEIQYF.

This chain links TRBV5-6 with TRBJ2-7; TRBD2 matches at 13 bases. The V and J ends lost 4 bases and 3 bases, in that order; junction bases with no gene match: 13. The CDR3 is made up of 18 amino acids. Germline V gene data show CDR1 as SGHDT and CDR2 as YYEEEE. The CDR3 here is CASSPHTSGRAVVYEQYF. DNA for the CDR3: TGTGCCAGCAGCCCACACACTAGCGGGAGGGCAGTCGTCTACGAGCAGTACTTC.

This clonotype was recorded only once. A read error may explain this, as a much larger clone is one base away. CDR3 DNA sequence: TGTGCCAGCAGTCCCCTCCCGGGACAGGAGCAAGCGGATCAGCCCCAGCATTTT. Translated, it gives CASSPLPGQEQADQPQHF. The J gene is TRBJ1-5, the V gene TRBV28; 8 bases map to TRBD1. The CDR3 has 18 residues. With V trimmed by 5 bases and J by 5 bases, 17 bases remained unmatched. Germline CDR1 is MDHEN and CDR2 is SYDVKM.

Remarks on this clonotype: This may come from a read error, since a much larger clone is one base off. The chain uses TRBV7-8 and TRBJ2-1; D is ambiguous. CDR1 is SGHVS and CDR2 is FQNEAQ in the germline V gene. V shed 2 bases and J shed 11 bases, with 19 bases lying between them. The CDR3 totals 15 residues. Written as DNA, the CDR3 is TGTGCCAGCAGCTTAAGTGTTACAGTCAGGAATAAGCAGTTCTTC. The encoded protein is CASSLSVTVRNKQFF. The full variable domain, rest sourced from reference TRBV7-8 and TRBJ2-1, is GAGVSQSPRYKVAKRGQDVALRCDPISGHVSLFWYQQALGQGPEFLTYFQNEAQLDKSGLPSDRFFAERPEGSVSTLKIQRTQQEDSAVYLCASSLSVTVRNKQFFGPGTRLTVL.

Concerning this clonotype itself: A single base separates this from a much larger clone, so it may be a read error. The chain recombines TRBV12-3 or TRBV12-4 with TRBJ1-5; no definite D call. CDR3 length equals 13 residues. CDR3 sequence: CASNLASEQPQHF. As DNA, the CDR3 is TGTGCCAGCAATTTAGCATCAGAGCAGCCCCAGCATTTT.

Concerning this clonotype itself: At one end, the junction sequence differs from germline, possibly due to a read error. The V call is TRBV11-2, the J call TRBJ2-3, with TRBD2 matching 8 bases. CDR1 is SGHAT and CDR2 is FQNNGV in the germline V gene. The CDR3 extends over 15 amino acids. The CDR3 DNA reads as TGTACCAGCAGCTCCCCGGGAGGGGGAGCAGATACGCAGTATTTT. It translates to CTSSSPGGGADTQYF.

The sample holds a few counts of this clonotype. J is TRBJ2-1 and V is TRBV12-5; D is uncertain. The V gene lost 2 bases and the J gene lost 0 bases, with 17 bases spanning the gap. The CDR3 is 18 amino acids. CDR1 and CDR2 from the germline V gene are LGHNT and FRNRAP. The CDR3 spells CASGLKAYPRSSYNEQFF. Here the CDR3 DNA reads TGTGCTAGTGGTTTGAAGGCGTACCCCAGAAGCTCCTACAATGAGCAGTTCTTC.

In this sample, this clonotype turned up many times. The CDR3 coding sequence is TGCAGCGTCATTCCTAGCGGGAGATCGGCCGGGGAGCTGTTTTTT. Translation gives CSVIPSGRSAGELFF. The rearrangement uses TRBV29-1 and TRBJ2-2, with 10 nucleotides matching TRBD2. This CDR3 contains 15 residues. V lost 6 bases, J lost 6 bases, and 10 bases stayed unmatched. Germline V gene lookup returns CDR1 SQVTM and CDR2 ANQGSEA.

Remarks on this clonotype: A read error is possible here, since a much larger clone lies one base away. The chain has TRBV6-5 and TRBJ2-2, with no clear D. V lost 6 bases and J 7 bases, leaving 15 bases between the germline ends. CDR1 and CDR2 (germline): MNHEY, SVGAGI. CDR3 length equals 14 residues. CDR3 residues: CASSRVRSIGELFF. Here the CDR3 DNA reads TGTGCCAGCAGCCGAGTCCGTAGTATCGGGGAGCTGTTTTTT.

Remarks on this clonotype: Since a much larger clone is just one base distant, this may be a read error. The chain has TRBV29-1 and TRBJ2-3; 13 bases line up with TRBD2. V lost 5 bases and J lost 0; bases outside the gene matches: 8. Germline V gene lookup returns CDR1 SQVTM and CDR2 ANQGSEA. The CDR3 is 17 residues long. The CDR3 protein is CSVPRTSGSSSTDTQYF. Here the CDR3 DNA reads TGCAGCGTTCCGCGGACTAGCGGGAGTTCCAGCACAGATACGCAGTATTTT.

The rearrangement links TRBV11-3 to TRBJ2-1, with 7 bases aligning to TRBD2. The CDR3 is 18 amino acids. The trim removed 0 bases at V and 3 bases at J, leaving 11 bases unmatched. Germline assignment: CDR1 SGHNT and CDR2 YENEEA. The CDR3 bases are TGTGCCAGCAGCTTAGACGGGACTATCAGGAGGATCTACAATGAGCAGTTCTTC. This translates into CASSLDGTIRRIYNEQFF.